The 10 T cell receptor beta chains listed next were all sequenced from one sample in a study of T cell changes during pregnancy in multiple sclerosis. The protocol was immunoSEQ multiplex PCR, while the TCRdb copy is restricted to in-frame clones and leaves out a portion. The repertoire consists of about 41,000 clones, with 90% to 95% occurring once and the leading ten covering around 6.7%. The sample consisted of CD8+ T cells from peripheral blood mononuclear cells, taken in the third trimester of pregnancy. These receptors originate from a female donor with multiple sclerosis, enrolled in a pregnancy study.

The CDR3 DNA follows: TGTGCCAGCAGTCAACGACCCGGGACAGAGCTTTTCAATGAGCAGTTCTTC. This translates into CASSQRPGTELFNEQFF. This chain joins TRBV7-2 and TRBJ2-1, with 7 nucleotides matching TRBD1. After removal of 6 bases from V and 6 bases from J, the junction contained 17 bases not matched to a gene. This CDR3 has 17 amino acids. CDR1 is SGHTA, CDR2 FQGNSA, per germline. The complete variable domain, with remaining parts taken from reference TRBV7-2 and TRBJ2-1, reads GAGVSQSPSNKVTEKGKDVELRCDPISGHTALYWYRQSLGQGLEFLIYFQGNSAPDKSGLPSDRFSAERTGGSVSTLTIQRTQQEDSAVYLCASSQRPGTELFNEQFFGPGTRLTVL.

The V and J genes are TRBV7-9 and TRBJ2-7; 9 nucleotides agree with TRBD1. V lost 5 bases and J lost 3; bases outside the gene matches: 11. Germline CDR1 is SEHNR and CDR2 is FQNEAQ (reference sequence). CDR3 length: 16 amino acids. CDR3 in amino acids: CASSVPRTGEVYEQYF. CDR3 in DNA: TGTGCCAGCAGCGTCCCACGGACAGGGGAGGTCTACGAGCAGTACTTC.

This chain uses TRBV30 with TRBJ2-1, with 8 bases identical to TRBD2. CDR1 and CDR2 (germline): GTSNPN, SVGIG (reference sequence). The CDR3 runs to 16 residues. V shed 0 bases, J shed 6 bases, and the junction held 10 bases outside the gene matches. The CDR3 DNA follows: TGTGCCTGGAGTGTTACTAGCGGACGGAATATCAATGAGCAGTTCTTC. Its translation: CAWSVTSGRNINEQFF.

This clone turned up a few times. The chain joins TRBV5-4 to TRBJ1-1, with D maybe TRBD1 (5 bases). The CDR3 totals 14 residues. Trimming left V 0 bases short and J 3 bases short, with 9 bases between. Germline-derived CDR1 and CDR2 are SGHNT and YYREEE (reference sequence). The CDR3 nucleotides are TGTGCCAGCAGCTTGGATAGGGGCTACACTGAAGCTTTCTTT. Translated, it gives CASSLDRGYTEAFF.

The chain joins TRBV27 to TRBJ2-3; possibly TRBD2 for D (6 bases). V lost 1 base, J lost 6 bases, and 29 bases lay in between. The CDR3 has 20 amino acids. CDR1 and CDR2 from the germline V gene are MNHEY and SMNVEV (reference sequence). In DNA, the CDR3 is TGTGCCAGCAGTTTATTGCGGGGATTGAGTAAAAAGTTGTTCGTGGATACGCAGTATTTT. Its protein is CASSLLRGLSKKLFVDTQYF.

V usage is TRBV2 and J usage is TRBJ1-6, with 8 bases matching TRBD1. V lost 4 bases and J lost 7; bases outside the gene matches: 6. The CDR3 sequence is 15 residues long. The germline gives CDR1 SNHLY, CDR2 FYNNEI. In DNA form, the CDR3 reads TGTGCCAGCAGTGGACCTAGGACAGGGAATTCACCCCTCCACTTT. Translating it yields CASSGPRTGNSPLHF.

The CDR3 is CSLRGGRRETQYF. The CDR3 region has the DNA TGCAGCCTTCGTGGGGGGAGACGAGAGACCCAGTACTTC. V usage is TRBV29-1 and J usage is TRBJ2-5; D possibly corresponds to TRBD2 (6 bases). CDR3 length: 13 amino acids. Germline V gene sequence: CDR1 SQVTM, CDR2 ANQGSEA. Trimming took off 8 bases at V and 4 bases at J, with 17 bases between the two ends.

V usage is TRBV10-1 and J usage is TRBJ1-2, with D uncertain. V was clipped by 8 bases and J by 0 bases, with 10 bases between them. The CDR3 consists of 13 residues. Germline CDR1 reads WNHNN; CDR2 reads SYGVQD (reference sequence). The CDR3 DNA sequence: TGCGCCAGCTTCCGGGGAGCTAACTATGGCTACACCTTC. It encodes CASFRGANYGYTF.

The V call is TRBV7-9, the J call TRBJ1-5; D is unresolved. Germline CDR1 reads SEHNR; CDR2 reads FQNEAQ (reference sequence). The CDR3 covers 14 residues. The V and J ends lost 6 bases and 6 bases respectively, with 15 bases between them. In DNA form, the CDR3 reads TGTGCCAGCAGTTCACCGGGGAGGGCTCAGCCCCAGCATTTT. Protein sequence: CASSSPGRAQPQHF.

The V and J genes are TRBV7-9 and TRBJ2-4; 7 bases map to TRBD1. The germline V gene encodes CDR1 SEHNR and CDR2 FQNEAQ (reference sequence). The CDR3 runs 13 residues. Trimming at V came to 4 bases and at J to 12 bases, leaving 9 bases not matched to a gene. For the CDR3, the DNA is TGTGCCAGCAGCTCCCGGGACAGTCAGGATCAGTACTTC. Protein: CASSSRDSQDQYF.